These 8 T cell receptor beta chains originate from one sample sequenced in a study of blood T cell repertoires in COVID-19. Produced via immunoSEQ multiplex PCR; TCRdb's table is partial and in-frame only. The sample yields about 210,000 clones, 81% seen once. Sequencing was carried out using PBMCs or T cells enriched from blood (not recorded which). Every receptor here comes from a man aged 40-50 years who had recovered from COVID-19.

The chain links TRBV21-1 to TRBJ2-3; whether TRBD2, the table's D call, matches the DNA was not checked. TRBV21-1 is a pseudogene. The CDR3 has 15 amino acids. For the CDR3, the DNA is TGTGCCAGCAGCTCCCAGACTTCAAGCACAGATACGCAGTATTTT. Protein product: CASSSQTSSTDTQYF.

The V call is TRBV2, the J call TRBJ2-3; TRBD2 might be the D (6 bases). Germline lookup yields CDR1 SNHLY and CDR2 FYNNEI. V was trimmed by 6 bases and J by 2 bases, leaving 9 bases between them. The CDR3 length is 13 residues. The CDR3 reads CASRTSFTDTQYF. In DNA form, the CDR3 reads TGTGCCAGCAGAACTAGCTTCACAGATACGCAGTATTTT.

There are many counts of this clone. J is TRBJ2-7 and V is TRBV7-9; TRBD1 aligns across 12 bases. The germline CDR1 and CDR2 sequences are SEHNR and FQNEAQ (reference sequence). CDR3 length: 16 residues. The J segment lost 5 bases and the V segment lost 3 bases, leaving 8 bases of the junction unmatched. CDR3 in amino acids: CASSFGWGQGADEQYF. The CDR3 nucleotides are TGTGCCAGCAGCTTCGGGTGGGGACAGGGGGCCGACGAGCAGTACTTC.

J is TRBJ2-1 and V is TRBV27, with 9 nucleotides matching TRBD2. The CDR3 runs 16 residues. Trimming cost V 2 bases and J 8 bases; bases outside gene matches: 10. Germline CDR1 reads MNHEY; CDR2 reads SMNVEV (reference sequence). The CDR3 is CASSLATSGRSYEQFF. The DNA of the CDR3 is TGTGCCAGCAGTTTAGCTACAAGCGGGAGGAGCTATGAGCAGTTCTTC.

The rearrangement uses TRBV24-1 and TRBJ1-2; 7 bases agree with TRBD1. V was clipped by 12 bases and J by 9 bases; unmatched bases: 3. Germline lookup yields CDR1 KGHDR and CDR2 SFDVKD. CDR3 length: 9 amino acids. CDR3 nucleotide sequence: TGTGCCGGACAGGCTCGCTACACCTTC. It codes for CAGQARYTF.

V usage is TRBV4-2 and J usage is TRBJ1-1; weak D call: TRBD1 (5 bases). V lost 5 bases to trimming and J lost 0 bases, with 13 bases between them. Germline V lookup: CDR1 LGHNA, CDR2 YNFKEQ. This CDR3 contains 15 residues. The CDR3 region has the DNA TGTGCCAGCAGCTTGGGACGGGGGTTGAACACTGAAGCTTTCTTT. This sequence encodes CASSLGRGLNTEAFF.

The chain couples TRBV2 to TRBJ1-2; 8 positions agree with TRBD1. V lost 4 bases, J lost 7 bases, and 8 bases stayed unmatched. In germline, CDR1 is SNHLY, CDR2 FYNNEI. CDR3 length: 14 amino acids. Written as DNA, the CDR3 is TGTGCCAGCAGTGCAGGGGGCTTGGTAGGTGGCTACACCTTC. Its translation is CASSAGGLVGGYTF.

V usage is TRBV2 and J usage is TRBJ1-2; D remains unclear. V was trimmed by 3 bases and J by 7 bases, leaving 12 bases between them. Germline CDR1 and CDR2: SNHLY and FYNNEI. The CDR3 is 13 residues long. The CDR3 bases are TGTGCCAGCAGTGATCCGGGGTTGGCTGGCTACACCTTC. Protein product: CASSDPGLAGYTF. Variable domain in full (rest from reference TRBV2 and TRBJ1-2): EPEVTQTPSHQVTQMGQEVILRCVPISNHLYFYWYRQILGQKVEFLVSFYNNEISEKSEIFDDQFSVERPDGSNFTLKIRSTKLEDSAMYFCASSDPGLAGYTFGSGTRLTVV.